A selection of T cell receptor beta chains follows, all from one sample in a study of shared clonotypes between healthy human individuals. Libraries were prepared by immunoSEQ multiplex PCR; TCRdb keeps only in-frame clonotypes and omits some of them. The profile shows about 680,000 clones, 55% to 75% of them singletons. The specimen sequenced was memory CD4+ T cells sorted from blood. These receptors were taken from a woman aged 25-40 years in good health. CDR3s include the opening cysteine and the closing phenylalanine or tryptophan. D genes are given only for firm matches. Expanded clones are given a class, and other clones once, few, many or no size at all.

abundance	j_gene	v_gene	d_gene	CDR3aa	CDR3nt
-	TRBJ1-2	TRBV25-1	-	CASSDARQGYGYTF	TGTGCCAGCAGTGACGCTAGGCAGGGCTATGGCTACACCTTC
-	TRBJ2-7	TRBV10-1	TRBD2	CASSDRGRAATYEQYF	TGCGCCAGCAGTGACCGCGGGAGGGCCGCCACCTACGAGCAGTACTTC
-	TRBJ1-5	TRBV27	-	CASSSLRSGSNQPQHF	TGTGCCAGCAGTTCCCTTAGATCGGGAAGCAATCAGCCCCAGCATTTT
-	TRBJ2-7	TRBV28	TRBD2	CASSPGTSGRYEQYF	TGTGCCAGCAGTCCCGGGACTAGCGGGAGGTACGAGCAGTACTTC
-	TRBJ2-6	TRBV28	-	CASSTNSPSAGANVLTF	TGTGCCAGCAGTACAAACAGCCCCTCAGCCGGGGCCAACGTCCTGACTTTC
-	TRBJ2-7	TRBV7-8	-	CASSFSRAERAEQYF	TGTGCCAGCAGCTTCTCCAGGGCCGAACGAGCCGAGCAGTACTTC
-	TRBJ1-5	TRBV28	-	CASSRGLHQPQHF	TGTGCCAGCAGTCGGGGACTTCATCAGCCCCAGCATTTT
-	TRBJ1-5	TRBV6-1	-	CASIEGLNQPQHF	TGTGCCAGCATTGAGGGATTAAATCAGCCCCAGCATTTT
-	TRBJ2-3	TRBV5-1	TRBD1	CASSLEGGSTDTQYF	TGCGCCAGCAGCTTGGAAGGGGGCTCTACAGATACGCAGTATTTT
-	TRBJ2-3	TRBV25-1	TRBD2	CASSDFGLAVTDTQYF	TGTGCCAGCAGTGATTTCGGACTAGCGGTCACAGATACGCAGTATTTT
-	TRBJ2-1	TRBV7-2	-	CASSPQSYNEQFF	TGTGCCAGCAGCCCTCAATCCTACAATGAGCAGTTCTTC
-	TRBJ2-7	TRBV10-1	TRBD1	CASSDHTGTGDEQYF	TGCGCCAGCAGTGATCACACCGGGACAGGGGACGAGCAGTACTTC
-	TRBJ2-7	TRBV2	-	CASRGTASSYEQYF	TGTGCCAGCAGAGGGACGGCTTCCTCCTACGAGCAGTACTTC
-	TRBJ1-4	TRBV7-2	TRBD1	CASSLDRGNEKLFF	TGTGCCAGCAGCTTAGACAGGGGTAATGAAAAACTGTTTTTT
-	TRBJ1-4	TRBV25-1	-	CASSDRGSPEKLFF	TGTGCCAGCAGTGATCGTGGATCCCCCGAAAAACTGTTTTTT
-	TRBJ2-3	TRBV18	-	CASSTYGEVRDTQYF	TGTGCCAGCTCTACTTATGGGGAGGTGAGAGATACGCAGTATTTT
few	TRBJ1-1	TRBV30	-	CAKAMGKNTEAFF	TGTGCCAAAGCCATGGGGAAGAACACTGAAGCTTTCTTT
-	TRBJ1-1	TRBV21-1	-	CASSFGRPNTEAFF	TGTGCCAGCAGCTTTGGCAGGCCGAACACTGAAGCTTTCTTT
many	TRBJ2-1	TRBV29-1	TRBD1	CSAIRDRGDNEQFF	TGCAGCGCTATAAGGGACAGGGGAGACAATGAGCAGTTCTTC
-	TRBJ2-1	TRBV11-3	-	CASSPGTYTNEQFF	TGTGCCAGCAGCCCCGGGACGTATACCAATGAGCAGTTCTTC
few	TRBJ1-4	TRBV28	TRBD1	CASSLAQGRGFKLFF	TGTGCCAGCAGCCTCGCACAGGGGCGCGGATTTAAACTGTTTTTT
few	TRBJ2-5	TRBV10-3	-	CAISGTVGETQYF	TGTGCCATCAGTGGTACGGTAGGGGAGACCCAGTACTTC
-	TRBJ2-3	TRBV19	-	CASSGTGSDTQYF	TGTGCCAGTAGTGGAACAGGGTCAGATACGCAGTATTTT
few	TRBJ2-1	TRBV20-1	-	CSARGRPEQFF	TGCAGTGCTAGAGGGCGCCCTGAGCAGTTCTTC
few	TRBJ2-1	TRBV7-5	-	CVTRAEGCQNEQFF	TGTGTCACCCGGGCGGAGGGATGTCAAAATGAGCAGTTCTTC
-	TRBJ2-2	TRBV6-6	TRBD1	CASSSGGANTGELFF	TGTGCCAGCAGTTCAGGGGGCGCGAACACCGGGGAGCTGTTTTTT
-	TRBJ2-1	TRBV23-1	-	CAPLRSRDEQFF	TGCGCCCCCCTGAGGAGTCGGGATGAGCAGTTCTTC
few	TRBJ2-7	TRBV6-1	TRBD2	CASSDRVTSGSYEQYF	TGTGCCAGCAGTGACAGAGTGACTAGCGGGAGTTACGAGCAGTACTTC
many	TRBJ2-1	TRBV18	-	CASSPVGYNEQFF	TGTGCCAGCTCACCGGTGGGATACAATGAGCAGTTCTTC
few	TRBJ1-3	TRBV5-6	-	CASMPLNTIYF	TGTGCCAGCATGCCACTAAACACCATATATTTT
-	TRBJ2-3	TRBV6-6	TRBD2	CATGGRTSGSIDTQYF	TGTGCCACCGGGGGTAGAACTAGCGGGAGTATAGATACGCAGTATTTT
many	TRBJ1-5	TRBV28	-	CASSPNGARNQPQHF	TGTGCCAGCAGTCCTAATGGGGCCCGCAATCAGCCCCAGCATTTT
-	TRBJ2-7	TRBV10-2	TRBD2	CASGRASGSYEQYF	TGCGCCAGCGGAAGGGCTAGCGGCTCCTACGAGCAGTACTTC
-	TRBJ1-5	TRBV6-1	TRBD1	CASLRGQGNGPQHF	TGTGCCAGCCTTAGGGGGCAGGGAAATGGGCCCCAGCATTTT
-	TRBJ1-5	TRBV4-1	TRBD1	CASSPTQQGAQEPQHF	TGCGCCAGCAGCCCGACTCAACAGGGGGCGCAGGAGCCCCAGCATTTT
-	TRBJ2-7	TRBV6-6	TRBD2	CASSYRTSGTYEQYF	TGTGCCAGCAGTTACCGGACTAGTGGGACCTACGAGCAGTACTTC
once	TRBJ2-3	TRBV10-2	TRBD2	CASSDRVAGADTQYF	TGCGCCAGCAGTGATCGGGTAGCGGGAGCAGATACGCAGTATTTT
once	TRBJ2-3	TRBV18	TRBD2	CASSPYGTSGSDTQYF	TGTGCCAGCTCACCATACGGGACTAGCGGCTCAGATACGCAGTATTTT
few	TRBJ2-2	TRBV6-1	TRBD2	CASSALAGLNTGELFF	TGTGCCAGCAGTGCGTTAGCGGGGCTAAACACCGGGGAGCTGTTTTTT
-	TRBJ2-3	TRBV28	-	CASSGYLLGLQYF	TGTGCCAGCAGTGGATACCTACTGGGACTGCAGTATTTT
-	TRBJ1-2	TRBV27	TRBD1	CASRTGGPNYGYTF	TGTGCCAGCAGAACAGGGGGTCCGAACTATGGCTACACCTTC
once	TRBJ2-3	TRBV4-1	TRBD2	CASSPHAGGSDTQYF	TGCGCCAGCAGCCCGCACGCGGGAGGGTCAGATACGCAGTATTTT
-	TRBJ2-1	TRBV11-2	-	CASSVLGTVVNEQFF	TGTGCCAGCAGCGTACTAGGGACGGTGGTAAATGAGCAGTTCTTC
-	TRBJ1-4	TRBV27	-	CASTRGTMSEKLFF	TGTGCCAGCACTCGGGGGACTATGAGTGAAAAACTGTTTTTT
-	TRBJ2-1	TRBV19	TRBD2	CASSMGLGSSYNEQFF	TGTGCCAGTAGTATGGGACTAGGAAGCTCCTACAATGAGCAGTTCTTC
-	TRBJ2-7	TRBV30	-	CAWISVSYEQYF	TGTGCCTGGATTAGCGTTTCCTACGAGCAGTACTTC
-	TRBJ2-5	TRBV29-1	-	CSVEDPKTGIQETQYF	TGCAGCGTTGAAGATCCCAAGACAGGTATCCAAGAGACCCAGTACTTC
-	TRBJ1-2	TRBV7-9	-	CASSSYTGISYGYTF	TGTGCCAGCAGCTCGTATACAGGGATCTCCTATGGCTACACCTTC
once	TRBJ2-6	TRBV27	-	CASSQRTRSGSKTESGANVLTF	TGTGCCAGCAGTCAAAGAACTCGTTCAGGGTCCAAAACTGAGTCTGGGGCCAACGTCCTGACTTTC
-	TRBJ2-1	TRBV10-3	-	CAISEERDEQFF	TGTGCCATCAGTGAGGAAAGGGATGAGCAGTTCTTC
-	TRBJ1-1	TRBV4-1	-	CASSQQGTTEAFF	TGCGCCAGCAGCCAACAGGGGACCACTGAAGCTTTCTTT
-	TRBJ2-7	TRBV5-1	-	CASREQGGHYEQYF	TGCGCCAGCAGAGAACAGGGGGGGCACTACGAGCAGTACTTC
-	TRBJ2-4	TRBV28	TRBD2	CASSFAAGGQGIQYF	TGTGCCAGCAGCTTCGCAGCGGGAGGCCAGGGCATTCAGTACTTC